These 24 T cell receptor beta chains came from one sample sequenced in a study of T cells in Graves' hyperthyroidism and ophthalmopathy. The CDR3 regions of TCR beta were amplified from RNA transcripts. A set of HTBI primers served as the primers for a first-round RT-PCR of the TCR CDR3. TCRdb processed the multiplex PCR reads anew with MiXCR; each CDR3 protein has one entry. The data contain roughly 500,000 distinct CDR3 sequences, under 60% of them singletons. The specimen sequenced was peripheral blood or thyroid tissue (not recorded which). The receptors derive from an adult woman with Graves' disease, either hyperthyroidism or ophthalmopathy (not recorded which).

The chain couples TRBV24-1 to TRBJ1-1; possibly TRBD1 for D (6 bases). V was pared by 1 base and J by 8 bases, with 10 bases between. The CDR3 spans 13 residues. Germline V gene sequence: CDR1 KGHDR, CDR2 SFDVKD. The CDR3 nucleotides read TGTGCCACCAGTGATTTCGCGGGGGGCGAAGCTTTCTTT. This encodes CATSDFAGGEAFF.

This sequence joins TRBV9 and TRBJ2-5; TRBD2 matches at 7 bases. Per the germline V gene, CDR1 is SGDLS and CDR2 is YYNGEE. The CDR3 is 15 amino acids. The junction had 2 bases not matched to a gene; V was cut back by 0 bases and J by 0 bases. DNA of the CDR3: TGTGCCAGCAGCGTAGCGGGAGGCTACCAAGAGACCCAGTACTTC. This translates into CASSVAGGYQETQYF. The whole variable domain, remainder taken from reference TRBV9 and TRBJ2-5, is DSGVTQTPKHLITATGQRVTLRCSPRSGDLSVYWYQQSLDQGLQFLIQYYNGEERAKGNILERFSAQQFPDLHSELNLSSLELGDSALYFCASSVAGGYQETQYFGPGTRLLVL.

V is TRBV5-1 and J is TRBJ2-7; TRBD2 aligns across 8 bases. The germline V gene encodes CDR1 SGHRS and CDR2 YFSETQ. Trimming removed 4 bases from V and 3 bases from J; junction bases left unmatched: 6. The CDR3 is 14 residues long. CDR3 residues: CASSKTSGGYEQYF. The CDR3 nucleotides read TGCGCCAGCAGCAAAACTAGCGGAGGCTACGAGCAGTACTTC.

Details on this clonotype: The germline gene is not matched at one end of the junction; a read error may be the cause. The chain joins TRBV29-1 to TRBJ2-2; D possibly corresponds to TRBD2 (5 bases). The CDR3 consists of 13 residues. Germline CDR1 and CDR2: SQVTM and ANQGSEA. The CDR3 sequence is CSGGRGNNGELFF. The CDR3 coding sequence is TGCAGCGGTGGTCGGGGAAACAACGGGGAGCTGTTTTTT.

CDR3 sequence reads: CASTPTSGGPPGELFF. CDR3 nucleotide sequence: TGTGCCAGCACCCCGACTAGCGGAGGACCCCCCGGGGAGCTGTTTTTT. The chain couples TRBV7-3 to TRBJ2-2, with 9 bases that match TRBD2. From germline, CDR1 is SGHTA and CDR2 FQGTGA. The CDR3 totals 16 residues. V shed 7 bases, J shed 6 bases, and the junction held 12 bases outside the gene matches. Supplemented by reference TRBV7-3 and TRBJ2-2, the full variable domain reads GAGVSQTPSNKVTEKGKYVELRCDPISGHTALYWYRQSLGQGPEFLIYFQGTGAADDSGLPNDRFFAVRPEGSVSTLKIQRTERGDSAVYLCASTPTSGGPPGELFFGEGSRLTVL.

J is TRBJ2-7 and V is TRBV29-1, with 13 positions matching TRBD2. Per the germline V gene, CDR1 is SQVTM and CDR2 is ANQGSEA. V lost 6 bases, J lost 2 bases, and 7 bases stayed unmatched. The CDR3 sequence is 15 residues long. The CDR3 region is CSVLGLAGAPYEQYF. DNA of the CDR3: TGCAGCGTACTCGGACTAGCGGGAGCCCCCTACGAGCAGTACTTC.

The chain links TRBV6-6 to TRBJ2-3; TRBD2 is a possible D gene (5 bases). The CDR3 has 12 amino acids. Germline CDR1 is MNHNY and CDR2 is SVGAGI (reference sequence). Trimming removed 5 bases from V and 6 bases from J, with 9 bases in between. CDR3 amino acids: CASSPLADTQYF. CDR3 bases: TGTGCCAGCAGTCCCCTAGCCGATACGCAGTATTTT.

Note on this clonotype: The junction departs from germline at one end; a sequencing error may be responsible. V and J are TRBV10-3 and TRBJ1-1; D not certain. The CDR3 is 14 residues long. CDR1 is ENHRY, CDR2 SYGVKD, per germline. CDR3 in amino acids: CAISEERLNTEAFF. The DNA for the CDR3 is TGCGCCATCAGTGAGGAGAGATTGAACACTGAAGCTTTCTTT.

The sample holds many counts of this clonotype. This CDR3 is CASSPRVDGANVLTF. DNA for the CDR3: TGTGCCAGCAGCCCTCGGGTTGACGGGGCCAACGTCCTGACTTTC. The chain joins TRBV14 to TRBJ2-6; no definite D call. V was shortened by 4 bases and J by 4 bases, with 11 bases between the two germline ends. The CDR3 spans 15 residues. Germline CDR1 and CDR2: SGHDN and FVKESK.

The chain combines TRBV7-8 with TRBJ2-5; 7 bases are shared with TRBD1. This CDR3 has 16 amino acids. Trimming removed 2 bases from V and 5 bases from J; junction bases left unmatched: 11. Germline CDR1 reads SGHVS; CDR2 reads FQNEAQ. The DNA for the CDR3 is TGTGCCAGCAGCTTACGCAGGGAGAACAGGGGCGAGACCCAGTACTTC. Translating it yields CASSLRRENRGETQYF.

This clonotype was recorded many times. The CDR3 nucleotides read TGTGCCAGCAGCCCCCCCGGGGTGGATTCACCCCTCCACTTT. Its protein is CASSPPGVDSPLHF. The V gene is TRBV7-9, the J gene TRBJ1-6, with no clear D. Germline V gene data show CDR1 as SEHNR and CDR2 as FQNEAQ (reference sequence). The V end was cut by 5 bases, the J end by 8 bases, with 13 bases between. This CDR3 region has 14 residues.

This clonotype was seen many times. The CDR3 is CATLRDRGEKLFF. As DNA, the CDR3 is TGTGCCACCCTGAGGGACAGGGGGGAAAAACTGTTTTTT. The rearrangement uses TRBV28 and TRBJ1-4, with TRBD1 matching 11 bases. The CDR3 runs to 13 residues. V lost 10 bases to trimming and J lost 8 bases; unmatched junction nucleotides: 6. The V gene's germline CDR1 is MDHEN and CDR2 SYDVKM.

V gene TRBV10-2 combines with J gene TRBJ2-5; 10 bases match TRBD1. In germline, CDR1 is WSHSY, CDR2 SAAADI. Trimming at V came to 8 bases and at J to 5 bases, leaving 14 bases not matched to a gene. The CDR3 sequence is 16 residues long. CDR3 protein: CASSLPGQGVRETQYF. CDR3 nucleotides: TGCGCCAGCTCCCTCCCTGGACAGGGGGTGAGGGAGACCCAGTACTTC.

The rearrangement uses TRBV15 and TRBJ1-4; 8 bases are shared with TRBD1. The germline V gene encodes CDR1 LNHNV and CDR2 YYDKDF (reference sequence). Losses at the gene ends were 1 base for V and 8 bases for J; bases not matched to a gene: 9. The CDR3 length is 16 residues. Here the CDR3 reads CATSRGVGQGREKLFF. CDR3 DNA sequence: TGTGCCACCAGCAGAGGAGTCGGACAGGGAAGGGAAAAACTGTTTTTT.

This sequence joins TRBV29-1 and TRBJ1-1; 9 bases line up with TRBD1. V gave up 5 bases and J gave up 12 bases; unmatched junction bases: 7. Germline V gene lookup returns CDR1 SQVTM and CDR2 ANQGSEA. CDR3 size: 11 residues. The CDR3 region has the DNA TGCAGCGTTATAACAGGGGGCGCCTCTTTCTTT. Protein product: CSVITGGASFF.

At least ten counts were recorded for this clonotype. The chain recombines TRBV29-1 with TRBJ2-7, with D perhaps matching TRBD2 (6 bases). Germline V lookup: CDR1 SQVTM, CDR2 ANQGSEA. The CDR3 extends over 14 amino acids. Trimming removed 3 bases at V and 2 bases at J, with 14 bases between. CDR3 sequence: CSVEGGTGPYEQYF. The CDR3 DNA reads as TGCAGCGTTGAGGGCGGGACGGGGCCCTACGAGCAGTACTTC.

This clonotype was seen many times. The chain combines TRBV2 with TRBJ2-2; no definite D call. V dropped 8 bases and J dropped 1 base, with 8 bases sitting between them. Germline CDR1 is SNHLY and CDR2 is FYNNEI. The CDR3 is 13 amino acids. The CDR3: CASSPGNTGELFF. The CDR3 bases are TGTGCCAGCTCCCCAGGGAACACCGGGGAGCTGTTTTTT.

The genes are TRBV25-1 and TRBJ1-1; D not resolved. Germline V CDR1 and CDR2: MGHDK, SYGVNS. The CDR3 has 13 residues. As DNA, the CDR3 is TGTGCTAGAGATGACCCGGAGAACACTGAAGCTTTCTTT. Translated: CARDDPENTEAFF.

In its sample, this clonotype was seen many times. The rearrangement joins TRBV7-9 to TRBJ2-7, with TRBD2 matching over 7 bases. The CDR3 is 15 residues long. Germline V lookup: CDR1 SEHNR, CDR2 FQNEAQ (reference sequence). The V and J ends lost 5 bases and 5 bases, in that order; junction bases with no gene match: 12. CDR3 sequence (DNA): TGTGCCAGCAGCCAAATCGGGCGGGGGATCGACGAGCAGTACTTC. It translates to CASSQIGRGIDEQYF.

The CDR3 DNA follows: TGTGCCATCAGTGAGCAAACGGACAGCCCCGCCATCTATGGCTACACCTTC. It yields the protein CAISEQTDSPAIYGYTF. V and J are TRBV10-3 and TRBJ1-2; TRBD1 might be the D (6 bases). This CDR3 region has 17 residues. Germline CDR1 reads ENHRY; CDR2 reads SYGVKD. Trimming stripped 2 bases from V and 4 bases from J, with 20 bases between.

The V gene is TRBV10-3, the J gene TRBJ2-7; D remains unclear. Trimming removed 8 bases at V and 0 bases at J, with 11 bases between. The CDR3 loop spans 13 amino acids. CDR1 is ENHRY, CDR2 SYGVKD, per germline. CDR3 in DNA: TGTGCCATCGCGATTCTCAGCTCCTACGAGCAGTACTTC. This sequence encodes CAIAILSSYEQYF.

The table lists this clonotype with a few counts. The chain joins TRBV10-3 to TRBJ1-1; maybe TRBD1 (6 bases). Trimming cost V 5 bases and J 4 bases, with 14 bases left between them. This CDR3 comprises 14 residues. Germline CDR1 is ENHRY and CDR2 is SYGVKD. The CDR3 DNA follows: TGTGCCATCAGTAACAGGGAGGGCGGCACTGAAGCTTTCTTT. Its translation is CAISNREGGTEAFF.

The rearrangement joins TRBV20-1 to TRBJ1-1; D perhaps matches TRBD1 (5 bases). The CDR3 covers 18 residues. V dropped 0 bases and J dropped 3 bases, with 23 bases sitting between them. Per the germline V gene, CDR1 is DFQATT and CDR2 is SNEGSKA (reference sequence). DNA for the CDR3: TGCAGTGCTAGAGATCGACTAGCGGGCAGGGTCGGGGACACTGAAGCTTTCTTT. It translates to CSARDRLAGRVGDTEAFF.

The CDR3 here is CASSTTGTGPAELRTIYF. The CDR3 DNA follows: TGTGCCAGCAGCACCACCGGGACAGGGCCGGCTGAGTTAAGAACCATATATTTT. This sequence joins TRBV7-9 and TRBJ1-3; 9 positions agree with TRBD1. V dropped 5 bases and J dropped 10; count of bases not matched to a gene: 21. Per the germline V gene, CDR1 is SEHNR and CDR2 is FQNEAQ (reference sequence). The CDR3 is 18 amino acids.